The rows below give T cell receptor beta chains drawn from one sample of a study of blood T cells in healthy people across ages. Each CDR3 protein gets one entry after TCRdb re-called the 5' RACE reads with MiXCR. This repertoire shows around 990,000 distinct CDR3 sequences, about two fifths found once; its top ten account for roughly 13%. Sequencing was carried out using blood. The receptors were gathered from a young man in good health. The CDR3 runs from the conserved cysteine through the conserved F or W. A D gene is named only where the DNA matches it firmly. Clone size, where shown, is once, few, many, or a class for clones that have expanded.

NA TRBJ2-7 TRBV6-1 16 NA CASSGLRGPLFYEQYF TGTGCCAGCAGTGGACTCCGGGGGCCCCTCTTCTACGAGCAGTACTTC
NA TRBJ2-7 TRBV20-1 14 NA CSASGTAGYNERYF TGCAGTGCTTCCGGGACAGCGGGCTACAATGAGCGGTACTTC
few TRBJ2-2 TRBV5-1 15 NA CASSKDLFNTGELFF TGCGCCAGCAGCAAGGACCTGTTCAACACCGGGGAGCTGTTTTTT
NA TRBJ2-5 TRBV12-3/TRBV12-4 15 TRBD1 CASSGQGAREETQYF TGTGCCAGCAGCGGACAGGGGGCACGGGAAGAGACCCAGTACTTC
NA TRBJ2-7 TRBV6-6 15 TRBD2 CASSYQAGVSYEQYF TGTGCCAGCAGTTACCAGGCGGGAGTCTCCTACGAGCAGTACTTC
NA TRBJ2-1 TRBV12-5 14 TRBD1 CASGSDRGRDEQFF TGTGCTAGTGGTTCGGACAGGGGGAGGGATGAGCAGTTCTTC
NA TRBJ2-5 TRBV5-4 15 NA CASSQTQGGQETQYF TGTGCCAGCAGCCAAACGCAGGGTGGTCAAGAGACCCAGTACTTC
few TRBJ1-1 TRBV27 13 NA CASRLVGGTEAFF TGTGCCAGCAGATTGGTTGGGGGCACTGAAGCTTTCTTT
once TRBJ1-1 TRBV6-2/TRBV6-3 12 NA CASGQKNTEAFF TGTGCCAGCGGACAGAAGAACACTGAAGCTTTCTTT
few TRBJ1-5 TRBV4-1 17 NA CASSQGLARLRNQPQHF TGCGCCAGCAGCCAAGGTTTGGCCCGTTTGCGAAATCAGCCCCAGCATTTT
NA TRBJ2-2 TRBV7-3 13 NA CASSVNSPGKLFF TGTGCCAGCAGCGTAAATAGCCCCGGGAAGCTGTTTTTT
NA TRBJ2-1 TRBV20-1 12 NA CSASERGGEQFF TGCAGTGCTAGTGAACGAGGGGGTGAGCAGTTCTTC
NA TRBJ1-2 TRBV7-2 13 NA CASRTQGNYGYTF TGTGCCAGCAGGACACAGGGTAACTATGGCTACACCTTC
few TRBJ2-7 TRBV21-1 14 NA CASIPGTGFYEQYF TGTGCCAGCATCCCCGGGACAGGTTTTTACGAGCAGTACTTC
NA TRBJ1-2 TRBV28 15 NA CASSLGGSRIYGYTF TGTGCCAGCAGTTTAGGGGGGAGCAGAATCTATGGCTACACCTTC
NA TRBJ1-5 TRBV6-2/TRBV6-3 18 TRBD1 CASSPSRRDRGSNQPQHF TGTGCCAGCAGTCCCTCACGACGGGACAGGGGAAGCAATCAGCCCCAGCATTTT
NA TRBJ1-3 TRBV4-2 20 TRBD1 CASSQVPGDRVSMTGNTIYF TGTGCCAGCAGCCAAGTCCCCGGGGACAGGGTCAGCATGACTGGAAACACCATATATTTT
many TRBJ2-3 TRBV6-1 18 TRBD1 CASRGRDRGKRSTDTQYF TGTGCCAGCAGGGGAAGGGACAGGGGGAAACGAAGCACAGATACGCAGTATTTT
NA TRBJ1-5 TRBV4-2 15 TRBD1 CASSDRAGGYQPQHF TGTGCCAGCAGCGACAGGGCAGGGGGCTATCAGCCCCAGCATTTT
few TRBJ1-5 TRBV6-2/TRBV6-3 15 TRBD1 CASSTGQGYNQPQHF TGTGCCAGCAGCACTGGACAGGGCTACAATCAGCCCCAGCATTTT
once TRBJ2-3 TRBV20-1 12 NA CSASPIGRTQYF TGCAGTGCTAGCCCCATTGGTCGGACGCAGTATTTT
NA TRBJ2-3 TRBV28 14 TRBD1 CASSSGQGPDTQYF TGTGCCAGCAGTTCCGGACAGGGACCAGATACGCAGTATTTT
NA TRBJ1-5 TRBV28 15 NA CASSLTGFGNQPQHF TGTGCCAGCAGTTTAACGGGTTTTGGCAATCAGCCCCAGCATTTT
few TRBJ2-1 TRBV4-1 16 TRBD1 CASSQDWTGGGNEQFF TGCGCCAGCAGCCAAGATTGGACAGGGGGAGGCAATGAGCAGTTCTTC
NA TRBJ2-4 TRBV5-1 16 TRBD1 CASSSLSGTEKNIQYF TGCGCCAGCAGCTCCCTTTCCGGGACAGAGAAAAACATTCAGTACTTC
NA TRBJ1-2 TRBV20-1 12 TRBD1 CSALTGGEGYTF TGCAGTGCGCTCACAGGGGGCGAGGGCTACACCTTC
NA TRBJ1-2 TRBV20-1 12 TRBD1 CWLGQGSSGYTF TGCTGGTTGGGACAGGGGAGTAGTGGCTACACCTTC
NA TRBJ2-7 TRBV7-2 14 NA CASSASLGLSEQYF TGTGCCAGCAGCGCTTCCCTCGGACTTTCCGAGCAGTACTTC
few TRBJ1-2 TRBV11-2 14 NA CASSLVGQSYGYTF TGTGCCAGCAGCTTAGTAGGACAGAGCTATGGCTACACCTTC
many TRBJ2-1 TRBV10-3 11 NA CAISAGQEQFF TGTGCCATCAGTGCTGGTCAGGAGCAGTTCTTC
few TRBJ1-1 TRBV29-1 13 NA CSVDGQTPTEAFF TGCAGCGTTGACGGACAAACCCCCACTGAAGCTTTCTTT
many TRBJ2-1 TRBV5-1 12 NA CASSLAGTEQFF TGCGCCAGCAGCTTGGCCGGGACTGAGCAGTTCTTC
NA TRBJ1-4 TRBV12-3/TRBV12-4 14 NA CASSLVGRTEKLFF TGTGCCAGCAGTTTAGTAGGCAGGACTGAAAAACTGTTTTTT
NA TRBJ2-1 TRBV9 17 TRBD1 CASSVGESGTVYNEQFF TGTGCCAGCAGCGTAGGCGAGTCAGGGACAGTCTACAATGAGCAGTTCTTC
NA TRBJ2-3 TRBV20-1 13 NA CSAPRESTDTQYF TGCAGTGCTCCCAGGGAGAGCACAGATACGCAGTATTTT
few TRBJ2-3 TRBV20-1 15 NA CSATGLVIFTDTQYF TGCAGTGCTACCGGACTTGTTATATTCACAGATACGCAGTATTTT
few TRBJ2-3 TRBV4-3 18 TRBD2 CASSPLGTSGGTPDTQYF TGCGCCAGCAGCCCACTCGGGACTAGCGGGGGGACCCCAGATACGCAGTATTTT
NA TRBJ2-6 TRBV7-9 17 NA CASSLGGTLTFANVLTF TGTGCCAGCAGCTTAGGAGGAACCCTAACTTTTGCCAACGTCCTGACTTTC
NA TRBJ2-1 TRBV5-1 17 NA CAGSLFATETSYNEQFF TGCGCCGGCAGCTTGTTTGCAACAGAGACATCCTACAATGAGCAGTTCTTC
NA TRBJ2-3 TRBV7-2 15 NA CASSLKRAGSDTQYF TGTGCCAGCAGCTTAAAGCGCGCAGGATCAGATACGCAGTATTTT
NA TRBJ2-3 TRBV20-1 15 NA CNARRETGSTDTQYF TGCAATGCCCGACGAGAGACAGGTAGCACAGATACGCAGTATTTT
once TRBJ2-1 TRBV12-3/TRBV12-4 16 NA CASSLVRGYSYNEQFF TGTGCCAGCAGTTTAGTACGCGGTTACTCCTACAATGAGCAGTTCTTC
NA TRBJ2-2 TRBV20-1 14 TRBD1 CSARGRQGTGELFF TGCAGTGCTAGGGGGAGACAGGGGACCGGGGAGCTGTTTTTT
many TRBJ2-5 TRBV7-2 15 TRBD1 CASSRRTGLQETQYF TGTGCCAGCAGCAGACGGACAGGACTCCAAGAGACCCAGTACTTC
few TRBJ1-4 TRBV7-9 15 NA CASSFRTGNTEKLFF TGTGCCAGCAGCTTTAGGACGGGGAACACTGAAAAACTGTTTTTT
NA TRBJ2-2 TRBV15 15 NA CATSSSSLPGGELFF TGTGCCACCAGCAGCTCTAGCCTACCTGGCGGGGAGCTGTTTTTT